The 5 T cell receptor beta chains given below trace back to one sample, sequenced in a study of blood T cells in healthy people across ages. Using a J-beta primer mix together with a sample-barcoded 5' primer, a second PCR was run for roughly 6 to 11 cycles. TCRdb used MiXCR to reprocess the 5' RACE reads, holding one entry per CDR3 protein. This table has about 570,000 distinct CDR3 sequences, around 27% appearing once. The sample was also linked to a second study, of T cells of mothers and their children.

Sequences were obtained from blood. The receptors stem from a boy between 2 and 15 years old in good health.

This clonotype was seen a handful of times. The rearrangement links TRBV10-3 to TRBJ1-4; D is uncertain. Germline V lookup: CDR1 ENHRY, CDR2 SYGVKD. The CDR3 consists of 14 residues. V was trimmed by 2 bases and J by 3 bases, leaving 7 bases between them. CDR3 protein: CAISEDAANEKLFF. In nucleotides, the CDR3 is TGTGCCATCAGTGAGGACGCAGCTAATGAAAAACTGTTTTTT.

The V gene is TRBV5-1, the J gene TRBJ2-1, with D perhaps matching TRBD2 (5 bases). This CDR3 has 13 residues. The germline V gene has CDR1 SGHRS and CDR2 YFSETQ. V was pared by 4 bases and J by 8 bases, with 13 bases between. This CDR3 is CASSRGAADEQFF. The CDR3 DNA follows: TGCGCCAGCAGCCGGGGTGCAGCAGATGAGCAGTTCTTC.

The V call is TRBV7-8, the J call TRBJ1-1; 11 bases match TRBD1. The CDR3 runs 15 residues. Germline lookup yields CDR1 SGHVS and CDR2 FQNEAQ. V dropped 4 bases and J dropped 4; count of bases not matched to a gene: 5. The CDR3 sequence: CASSWDGQGATEAFF. For the CDR3, the DNA is TGTGCCAGCAGCTGGGACGGACAGGGGGCCACTGAAGCTTTCTTT.

Notes on this clonotype: This may be a read error: a much more frequent sequence differs by one nucleotide. The chain links TRBV9 to TRBJ2-5, with TRBD1 matching 7 bases. Germline V lookup: CDR1 SGDLS, CDR2 YYNGEE. V shed 0 bases, J shed 2 bases, and the junction held 1 base outside the gene matches. CDR3 length: 14 amino acids. The CDR3 DNA sequence: TGTGCCAGCAGCGTAGGGGGACAGCAAGAGACCCAGTACTTC. This sequence encodes CASSVGGQQETQYF.

This clonotype was counted only a few times. The chain links TRBV28 to TRBJ2-7, with 7 bases matching TRBD2. The CDR3 contains 13 residues. J lost 2 bases, V lost 9 bases, and 7 bases had no gene match. CDR1 and CDR2 (germline): MDHEN, SYDVKM. The CDR3 bases are TGTGCCAGTAACCCGGCGGGGGCCTACGAGCAGTACTTC. Its translation is CASNPAGAYEQYF.